This T cell receptor (beta chain) was sequenced in a study of blood T cell repertoires in COVID-19. Whole-study context: The United States, Italy and Spain supplied acute and convalescent COVID-19 samples. T cells, B-cell-depleted T cells, or PBMCs provided the cDNA or gDNA that served as material.

Original analysis: How many nucleated cells were present was estimated from reference gene primer amplification. The method was immunoSEQ multiplex PCR; TCRdb's version includes in-frame clones alone and lacks a portion of them. The D gene and trimming were derived from the DNA, and the V and J assignments and clone size from that table. The sample records around 190,000 clones, around nine tenths being singletons. The CDR3 is made up of 13 amino acids. The V and J ends lost 7 bases and 1 base, in that order; junction bases with no gene match: 3. Germline V gene sequence: CDR1 MNHEY, CDR2 SVGAGI. Material for sequencing was peripheral blood. The source of this sequence is a man aged 30 to 39 with acute or convalescent COVID-19. V is TRBV6-5 and J is TRBJ2-7; 8 nucleotides line up with TRBD1. The CDR3 DNA sequence: TGTGCCAGCATGCGACAGGGGTCCTACGAGCAGTACTTC. Translated: CASMRQGSYEQYF.